This T cell receptor (beta chain) was captured by sequencing in a study of blood T cell dynamics during melanoma immunotherapy. The wider study: Metastatic melanoma patients received first-line pembrolizumab or nivolumab plus ipilimumab.

The ends were cut back, 0 bases at V and 10 bases at J, with 15 bases in the middle. Germline V gene sequence: CDR1 KGHSH, CDR2 LQKENI. CDR3 length equals 14 residues. The sample's time point: week 3, after first cycle of checkpoint inhibitor. Sampling occurred pretreatment (T0) and at week 3 (W3), after cycle one of checkpoint blockade. At 12 weeks after first infusion, RECIST 1.1 defined response for most patients. A fixed DNA input of 300 to 350 ng was used per bulk PBMC sample. Profiled with immunoSEQ multiplex PCR; TCRdb holds only in-frame clones, not every one. The sample comprises approximately 5,900 clones, about 80% of which are singletons, and 10% rests with the top ten.

The clonotype comes from a human donor with melanoma. Here the sequenced sample was blood, taken from a patient treated with checkpoint blockade. The rearrangement joins TRBV18 to TRBJ1-2; maybe TRBD1 (6 bases). The CDR3 bases are TGTGCCAGCTCACCACCGTACAGGGTTCAGGACTACACCTTC. Protein product: CASSPPYRVQDYTF.